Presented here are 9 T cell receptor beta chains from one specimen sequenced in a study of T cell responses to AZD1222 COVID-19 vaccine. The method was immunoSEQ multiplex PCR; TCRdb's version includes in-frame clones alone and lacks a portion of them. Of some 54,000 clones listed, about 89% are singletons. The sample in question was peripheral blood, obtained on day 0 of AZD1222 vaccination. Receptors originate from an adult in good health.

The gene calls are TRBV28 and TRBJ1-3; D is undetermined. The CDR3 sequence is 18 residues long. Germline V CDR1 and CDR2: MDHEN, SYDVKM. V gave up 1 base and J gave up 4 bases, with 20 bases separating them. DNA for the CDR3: TGTGCCAGCAGTTTATTACCCCCAGCATCGATGGGAGGAAACACCATATATTTT. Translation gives CASSLLPPASMGGNTIYF.

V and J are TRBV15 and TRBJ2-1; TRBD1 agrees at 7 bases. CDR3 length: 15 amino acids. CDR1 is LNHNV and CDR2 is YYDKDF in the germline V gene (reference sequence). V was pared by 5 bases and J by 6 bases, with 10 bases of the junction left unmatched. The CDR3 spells CATSFTLTGVNEQFF. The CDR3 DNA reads TGTGCCACCAGCTTCACCCTTACAGGGGTCAATGAGCAGTTCTTC.

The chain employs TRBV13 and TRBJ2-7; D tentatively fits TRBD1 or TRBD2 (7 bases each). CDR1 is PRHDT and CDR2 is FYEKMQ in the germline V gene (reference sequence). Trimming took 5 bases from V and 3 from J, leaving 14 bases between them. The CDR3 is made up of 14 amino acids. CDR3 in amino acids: CASSERDRNYEQYF. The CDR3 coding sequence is TGTGCCAGCAGCGAGCGGGACAGAAACTACGAGCAGTACTTC.

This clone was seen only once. CDR3 sequence: CSAAVDRGNGYTF. The CDR3, as DNA: TGCAGCGCAGCGGTGGACAGGGGTAACGGCTACACCTTC. The rearrangement links TRBV29-1 to TRBJ1-2; TRBD1 agrees at 9 bases. J was trimmed by 8 bases and V by 7 bases; bases with no gene match: 11. The CDR3 is 13 amino acids. Germline V CDR1 and CDR2: SQVTM, ANQGSEA.

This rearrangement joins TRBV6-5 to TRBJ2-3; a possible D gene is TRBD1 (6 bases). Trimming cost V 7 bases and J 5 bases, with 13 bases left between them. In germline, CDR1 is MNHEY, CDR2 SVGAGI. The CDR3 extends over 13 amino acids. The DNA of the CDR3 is TGTGCCAGCATAAGGGGGTTTGGAGATACGCAGTATTTT. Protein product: CASIRGFGDTQYF.

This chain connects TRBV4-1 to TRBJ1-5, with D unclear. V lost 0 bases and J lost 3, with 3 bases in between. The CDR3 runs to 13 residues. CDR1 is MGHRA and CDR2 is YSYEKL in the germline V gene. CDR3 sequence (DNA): TGCGCCAGCAGCCAAGATGCCAATCAGCCCCAGCATTTT. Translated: CASSQDANQPQHF.

The CDR3 bases are TGTGCCAGCAGCCAACTGACTAGCGAATACACAGATACGCAGTATTTT. It is translated as CASSQLTSEYTDTQYF. The J gene is TRBJ2-3, the V gene TRBV3-1 (or the pseudogene TRBV3-2), with TRBD2 matching over 8 bases. Germline CDR1 LGHDT, CDR2 YNNKEL (reference sequence). Trimming cost V 2 bases and J 2 bases; bases outside gene matches: 6. This CDR3 comprises 16 residues.

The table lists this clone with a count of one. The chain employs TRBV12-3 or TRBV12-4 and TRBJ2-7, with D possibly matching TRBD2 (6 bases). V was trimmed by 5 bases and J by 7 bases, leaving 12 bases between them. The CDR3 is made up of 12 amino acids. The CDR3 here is CASSRLVLEQYF. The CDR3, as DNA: TGTGCCAGCAGTAGACTAGTACTAGAGCAGTACTTC.

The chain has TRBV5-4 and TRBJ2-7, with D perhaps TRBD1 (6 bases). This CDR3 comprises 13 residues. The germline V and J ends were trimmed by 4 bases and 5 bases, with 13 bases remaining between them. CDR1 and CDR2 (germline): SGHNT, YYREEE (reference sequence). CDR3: CASSPQGSNEQYF. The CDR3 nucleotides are TGTGCCAGCAGCCCACAGGGATCGAACGAGCAGTACTTC.